These T cell receptor beta chains were read from a single sample in a study of blood T cell repertoires in COVID-19. The repertoire was sequenced with immunoSEQ multiplex PCR; TCRdb's copy has only in-frame clones and lacks some. Seen here are some 250,000 clones, 88% observed once, and the top ten hold 0.99%. What was sequenced was peripheral blood. The source is a woman aged 40 to 50 who had recovered from COVID-19. Both conserved end residues are part of each CDR3. The order of the fields is V gene, D gene, J gene, clone size, CDR3 protein, CDR3 DNA. D genes are given only for firm matches. Some rows have no size entry. The others give once, few or many, or a class for an expanded clone.

TRBV27	NA	TRBJ1-2	NA	CASSPGGWGYGYTF	TGTGCCAGCAGCCCCGGGGGGTGGGGGTATGGCTACACCTTC
TRBV30	NA	TRBJ2-2	NA	CAWERDSLAGELFF	TGTGCCTGGGAACGGGACTCCCTAGCCGGGGAGCTGTTTTTT
TRBV4-3	NA	TRBJ2-7	NA	CASSQGVAYEQYF	TGCGCCAGCAGCCAAGGGGTAGCATACGAGCAGTACTTC
TRBV7-9	TRBD1	TRBJ2-6	NA	CASSPGPRGTGANVLTF	TGTGCCAGCAGCCCGGGCCCCAGGGGGACAGGGGCCAACGTCCTGACTTTC
TRBV6-5	TRBD1	TRBJ2-7	NA	CASSPGQVDYEQYF	TGTGCCAGCAGCCCGGGACAGGTAGACTACGAGCAGTACTTC
TRBV7-8	TRBD1	TRBJ1-1	NA	CASSRRQGTEAFF	TGTGCCAGCAGCCGCCGACAGGGAACCGAAGCTTTCTTT
TRBV12-3/TRBV12-4	NA	TRBJ2-5	NA	CASSLYGGETQYF	TGTGCCAGCAGTTTATATGGGGGGGAGACCCAGTACTTC
TRBV11-3	TRBD1	TRBJ2-2	NA	CASSLGQGSGYDTGELFF	TGTGCCAGCAGCTTAGGACAGGGGAGCGGGTACGACACCGGGGAGCTGTTTTTT
TRBV6-2/TRBV6-3	TRBD1	TRBJ1-1	NA	CASSPTGTGVVNTEAFF	TGTGCCAGCAGTCCCACCGGGACAGGGGTCGTGAACACTGAAGCTTTCTTT
TRBV7-2	NA	TRBJ2-1	NA	CASSPLGSSYNEQFF	TGTGCCAGCAGCCCCCTAGGGAGCTCCTACAATGAGCAGTTCTTC
TRBV7-2	TRBD2	TRBJ2-3	NA	CASSPRRSAGGDTQYF	TGTGCCAGCAGCCCCCGGAGGTCTGCGGGAGGGGATACGCAGTATTTT
TRBV18	NA	TRBJ2-5	NA	CASSPSGFAYF	TGTGCCAGCTCACCGTCTGGCTTCGCTTACTTC
TRBV6-1	NA	TRBJ1-1	NA	CASSEGGPLF	TGTGCCAGCAGTGAAGGGGGCCCGCTCTTT
TRBV9	TRBD2	TRBJ2-1	NA	CASSPKGTSGSRDEQFF	TGTGCCAGCAGCCCCAAAGGGACTAGCGGGAGTAGGGATGAGCAGTTCTTC
TRBV24-1	NA	TRBJ2-1	NA	CATSDLEWGTYNEQFF	TGTGCCACCAGTGATTTAGAATGGGGCACCTACAATGAGCAGTTCTTC
TRBV18	NA	TRBJ2-4	NA	CASSPYRGRGNIQYF	TGTGCCAGCTCACCATACCGGGGGCGGGGGAACATTCAGTACTTC
TRBV2	TRBD1	TRBJ1-5	NA	CASRDRDRNQPQHF	TGTGCCAGCAGAGACAGGGATCGCAATCAGCCCCAGCATTTT
TRBV6-2/TRBV6-3	TRBD2	TRBJ2-1	NA	CASSYVLAGDYNEQFF	TGTGCCAGCAGTTATGTGCTAGCGGGAGATTACAATGAGCAGTTCTTC
TRBV18	NA	TRBJ1-4	once	CASSREVGEKLFF	TGTGCCAGCTCCAGGGAGGTCGGTGAAAAACTGTTTTTT
TRBV11-3	NA	TRBJ2-3	NA	CASSPPTDTQYF	TGTGCCAGCAGTCCACCCACAGATACACAGTATTTT
TRBV30	TRBD2	TRBJ2-5	NA	CAWGLAGGGAQYF	TGTGCCTGGGGGCTAGCGGGAGGGGGGGCCCAGTACTTC
TRBV18	NA	TRBJ2-3	NA	CASSQMGPGTPGQNTQYF	TGTGCCAGCTCACAGATGGGGCCCGGGACACCCGGCCAGAATACGCAGTATTTT
TRBV6-1	NA	TRBJ2-7	few	CASSEAGGSPQYF	TGTGCCAGCAGTGAAGCGGGTGGGAGCCCCCAGTACTTC
TRBV11-3	TRBD2	TRBJ2-2	NA	CASSPSGSAGTGELFF	TGTGCCAGCAGCCCTAGCGGGAGTGCCGGCACCGGGGAGCTGTTTTTT
TRBV7-2	TRBD2	TRBJ2-1	NA	CASSLAGGGNSYNEQFF	TGTGCCAGCAGCTTAGCCGGGGGGGGAAACTCCTACAATGAGCAGTTCTTC
TRBV19	NA	TRBJ1-1	NA	CASSMEGRTEAFF	TGTGCCAGTAGTATGGAGGGCCGGACTGAAGCTTTCTTT
TRBV30	NA	TRBJ1-5	NA	CAWSVPRGYGNQPQHF	TGTGCCTGGAGTGTACCGCGGGGCTACGGCAATCAGCCCCAGCATTTT
TRBV10-3	NA	TRBJ1-1	NA	CAISERGLNTEAFF	TGTGCCATCAGTGAGCGGGGTCTGAACACTGAAGCTTTCTTT
TRBV29-1	TRBD2	TRBJ2-7	once	CSVEGGLAGGPGQYF	TGCAGCGTTGAAGGGGGACTAGCGGGAGGGCCGGGGCAGTACTTC
TRBV7-9	NA	TRBJ2-7	NA	CASSLWGLSSYEQYF	TGTGCCAGCAGCTTATGGGGACTGAGCTCCTACGAGCAGTACTTC
TRBV2	TRBD2	TRBJ2-3	NA	CASRAGGADTQYF	TGTGCCAGCAGAGCGGGAGGGGCAGATACGCAGTATTTT
TRBV19	NA	TRBJ2-3	NA	CASSPRTSPTDTQYF	TGTGCCAGTAGTCCCCGAACTAGCCCGACAGATACGCAGTATTTT
TRBV9	TRBD2	TRBJ2-3	NA	CASSVGWREDPFSCTQYF	TGTGCCAGCAGCGTAGGGTGGCGGGAGGACCCTTTTTCGTGTACGCAGTATTTT
TRBV7-9	NA	TRBJ2-7	few	CASSSHGGEQYF	TGTGCCAGCAGCTCACACGGGGGCGAGCAGTACTTC
TRBV11-3	TRBD2	TRBJ2-3	NA	CASSRGLAGWDTQYF	TGTGCCAGCAGCCGCGGACTAGCGGGGTGGGATACGCAGTATTTT
TRBV30	NA	TRBJ1-5	NA	CAWSVRAGFQPQHF	TGTGCCTGGAGTGTACGGGCGGGGTTTCAGCCCCAGCATTTT
TRBV5-1	NA	TRBJ1-4	NA	CASRGPDSDGKLFF	TGCGCCAGCCGCGGCCCGGACAGCGATGGGAAACTGTTTTTT
TRBV7-8	NA	TRBJ2-5	NA	CASSLPLTGVETQYF	TGTGCCAGCAGCTTACCCCTGACAGGCGTGGAGACCCAGTACTTC
TRBV11-2	NA	TRBJ1-5	NA	CASSLGQGYQPQHF	TGTGCCAGCAGCTTGGGGCAGGGGTATCAGCCCCAGCATTTT
TRBV6-5	NA	TRBJ2-1	NA	CASSYSASPYNEQFF	TGTGCCAGCAGTTACTCGGCTAGCCCCTACAATGAGCAGTTCTTC
TRBV5-5	TRBD1	TRBJ1-2	few	CASSFGDLGQWNTF	TGTGCCAGCAGCTTTGGGGACTTGGGACAGTGGAACACCTTC
TRBV7-9	TRBD2	TRBJ2-3	NA	CASSLEAGGPADTQYF	TGTGCCAGCAGCTTAGAGGCGGGAGGGCCCGCAGATACGCAGTATTTT
TRBV5-8	TRBD1	TRBJ1-1	few	CASSKGQGWDTEAFF	TGTGCCAGCAGCAAGGGACAGGGGTGGGACACTGAAGCTTTCTTT
TRBV18	NA	TRBJ1-4	NA	CASSPSQAQGSIIEKLFF	TGTGCCAGCTCACCTAGCCAAGCACAGGGCTCTATAATAGAAAAACTGTTTTTT
TRBV5-1	NA	TRBJ2-3	few	CASSLGEGTDTQYF	TGCGCCAGCAGCTTGGGGGAGGGCACAGATACGCAGTATTTT
TRBV27	NA	TRBJ1-2	NA	CASSDRDTAYGYTF	TGTGCCAGCAGTGACCGGGACACGGCCTATGGCTACACCTTC
TRBV5-1	NA	TRBJ2-3	NA	CASSLLSGASTDTQYF	TGCGCCAGCAGCTTGTTGAGCGGAGCTAGCACAGATACGCAGTATTTT
TRBV7-3	NA	TRBJ2-2	NA	CASSAGLGDTGELFF	TGTGCCAGCAGCGCCGGCCTCGGGGACACCGGGGAGCTGTTTTTT
TRBV6-4	NA	TRBJ1-2	NA	CASSDSTGSRGYTF	TGTGCCAGCAGTGACTCGACGGGGAGCCGGGGCTACACCTTC
TRBV18	NA	TRBJ2-5	NA	CASSRGSGVETQYF	TGTGCCAGCTCACGCGGCTCTGGCGTAGAGACCCAGTACTTC
TRBV6-5	NA	TRBJ1-5	NA	CASSYSSSSNQPQHF	TGTGCCAGCAGTTACTCGAGTAGCAGCAATCAGCCCCAGCATTTT
TRBV29-1	NA	TRBJ2-1	NA	CSVDPPPAGVSLSSYNEQFF	TGCAGCGTTGACCCTCCCCCAGCGGGCGTTTCCCTTAGCTCCTACAATGAGCAGTTCTTC
TRBV6-5	TRBD2	TRBJ2-7	NA	CASSYSLAVYEQYF	TGTGCCAGCAGTTACTCGCTAGCGGTCTACGAGCAGTACTTC
TRBV4-2	NA	TRBJ1-1	NA	CASSQDRGRTEAFF	TGTGCCAGCAGCCAAGATCGTGGGAGGACTGAAGCTTTCTTT
TRBV7-9	NA	TRBJ1-6	NA	CASSLGSSYNSPLHF	TGTGCCAGCAGCTTAGGGAGCTCCTATAATTCACCCCTCCACTTT
TRBV10-3	TRBD1	TRBJ1-5	NA	CAITTGQGDQPQHF	TGTGCCATCACTACCGGACAGGGGGATCAGCCCCAGCATTTT
TRBV19	NA	TRBJ1-6	once	CASMALIRGNSPLHF	TGTGCCAGTATGGCCCTAATCCGAGGAAATTCACCCCTCCACTTT
TRBV19	TRBD2	TRBJ2-7	NA	CASRAASGSHLSYEQYF	TGTGCCAGTAGGGCGGCTAGCGGCAGTCACCTCTCCTACGAGCAGTACTTC